This is a list of T cell receptor beta chains from one sample in a study of T cell responses to AZD1222 COVID-19 vaccine. Profiled with immunoSEQ multiplex PCR; TCRdb holds only in-frame clones, not every one. The sample yields around 100,000 clones, about 90% seen once. The sample consisted of peripheral blood, taken on day 0 of AZD1222 vaccination. The source of these receptors is an adult in good health. Both conserved end residues are part of each CDR3. A D gene is named only where the DNA matches it firmly. Some rows mark clone size as missing; the rest say once, few, many or name a class of expanded clone.

>TRBJ1-2|TRBD1|-|TRBV3-1/TRBV3-2
CASSQGQGANYGYTF
TGTGCCAGCAGCCAAGGACAGGGGGCGAACTATGGCTACACCTTC
>TRBJ1-1|-|-|TRBV18
CASSPGALNTEAFF
TGTGCCAGCTCACCGGGGGCCTTGAACACTGAAGCTTTCTTT
>TRBJ1-5|-|once|TRBV28
CASGTPWPQHF
TGTGCCAGCGGAACGCCGTGGCCCCAGCATTTT
>TRBJ1-6|TRBD1|-|TRBV12-5
CASGPGQGASSPLHF
TGTGCTAGTGGACCGGGACAGGGGGCGAGTTCACCCCTCCACTTT
>TRBJ2-2|-|-|TRBV9
CASSGRGRMNTGELFF
TGTGCCAGCAGCGGTCGAGGGAGAATGAACACCGGGGAGCTGTTTTTT
>TRBJ1-5|-|once|TRBV18
CASSPQGGNQPQHF
TGTGCCAGCTCACCACAGGGCGGCAATCAGCCCCAGCATTTT
>TRBJ2-2|-|-|TRBV11-3
CASTPTGGVSGELFF
TGTGCCAGCACCCCGACCGGGGGCGTCTCCGGGGAGCTGTTTTTT
>TRBJ2-7|TRBD1|-|TRBV25-1
CASSPGQGYREQYF
TGTGCCAGCAGCCCGGGACAGGGGTATCGCGAGCAGTACTTC
>TRBJ1-5|-|-|TRBV5-6
CASSLVRDPQPQHF
TGTGCCAGCAGCTTGGTTAGGGACCCCCAGCCCCAGCATTTT
>TRBJ2-2|-|-|TRBV7-2
CASSLVGELFF
TGTGCCAGCAGCTTAGTCGGGGAGCTGTTTTTT
>TRBJ1-2|-|-|TRBV9
CASSDPVRAGYTF
TGTGCCAGCAGCGACCCCGTTCGGGCTGGCTACACCTTC
>TRBJ2-7|TRBD2|-|TRBV7-9
CASSLGLAQKQYF
TGTGCCAGCAGCCTAGGACTAGCGCAGAAGCAGTACTTC
>TRBJ2-7|-|-|TRBV21-1
CASSKQGTIYEQYF
TGTGCCAGCAGCAAACAGGGGACCATCTACGAGCAGTACTTC
>TRBJ1-3|-|once|TRBV9
CASSVGGLGDTIYF
TGTGCCAGCAGCGTTGGGGGGTTAGGGGACACCATATATTTT
>TRBJ1-5|-|-|TRBV15
CATSRDKGINQPQHF
TGTGCCACCAGCAGAGATAAGGGGATCAATCAGCCCCAGCATTTT
>TRBJ1-6|-|-|TRBV11-1
CASSQDQGVLHF
TGTGCCAGCAGCCAAGACCAGGGAGTCCTCCACTTT
>TRBJ2-7|-|-|TRBV6-5
CASSPRLDYEQYF
TGTGCCAGCAGTCCAAGACTAGATTACGAGCAGTACTTC
>TRBJ2-1|TRBD2|-|TRBV27
CASINSGSTNEQFF
TGTGCCAGCATAAATAGCGGGAGCACCAATGAGCAGTTCTTC
>TRBJ2-7|-|-|TRBV27
CASSSSYPYEQYF
TGTGCCAGCAGTTCCAGCTATCCCTACGAGCAGTACTTC
>TRBJ2-3|TRBD2|-|TRBV24-1
CATSDPVGGGTDTQYF
TGTGCCACCAGTGACCCTGTGGGAGGGGGCACAGATACGCAGTATTTT
>TRBJ2-1|-|-|TRBV18
CASSPLGHQWVQFF
TGTGCCAGCTCACCATTGGGACACCAATGGGTGCAGTTCTTC
>TRBJ2-1|-|-|TRBV9
CASSVGTLGNEQFF
TGTGCCAGCAGCGTAGGAACCCTAGGGAATGAGCAGTTCTTC
>TRBJ1-3|-|-|TRBV6-5
CASRSGAGNTIYF
TGTGCCAGCAGATCAGGGGCTGGAAACACCATATATTTT
>TRBJ2-3|-|-|TRBV6-2/TRBV6-3
CASSYIRRRDSGTDTQYF
TGTGCCAGCAGTTACATAAGGCGGCGGGACAGTGGCACAGATACGCAGTATTTT
>TRBJ1-4|TRBD1|-|TRBV18
CASSPTGGPNEKLFF
TGTGCCAGCTCACCGACAGGGGGCCCTAATGAAAAACTGTTTTTT
>TRBJ2-7|-|few|TRBV6-5
CASSYIGPRAAEQYF
TGTGCCAGCAGTTATATCGGCCCGCGGGCAGCCGAGCAGTACTTC
>TRBJ2-5|-|-|TRBV5-1
CASSLATSQETQYF
TGCGCCAGCAGCTTGGCAACCTCCCAAGAGACCCAGTACTTC
>TRBJ1-2|TRBD1|few|TRBV5-8
CASSLGTGYGYTF
TGTGCCAGCAGCTTGGGGACAGGTTATGGCTACACCTTC
>TRBJ2-7|-|-|TRBV28
CASSLRKYEQYF
TGTGCCAGCAGTCTCCGGAAGTACGAGCAGTACTTC
>TRBJ1-6|-|-|TRBV19
CASSLMSGPNNSPLHF
TGTGCCAGTAGTCTAATGAGCGGGCCTAATAATTCACCCCTCCACTTT
>TRBJ2-7|-|-|TRBV5-1
CASSRRQSRVSLEQYF
TGCGCCAGCAGCCGTCGACAATCCAGGGTCTCCCTCGAGCAGTACTTC
>TRBJ1-3|-|-|TRBV5-5
CASSLDRAGGNTIYF
TGTGCCAGCAGCTTGGACAGGGCGGGAGGAAACACCATATATTTT
>TRBJ2-7|-|once|TRBV5-4
CASAPMGSTYEQYF
TGTGCCAGCGCCCCCATGGGGTCAACCTACGAGCAGTACTTC
>TRBJ1-4|-|-|TRBV29-1
CSVLRRGVGTNEKLFF
TGCAGCGTTTTAAGGAGGGGGGTTGGGACTAATGAAAAACTGTTTTTT
>TRBJ2-2|TRBD1|-|TRBV10-3
CAISQGVGELFF
TGTGCCATCAGTCAGGGGGTCGGGGAGCTGTTTTTT
>TRBJ1-1|-|-|TRBV6-4
CASSARENTEAFF
TGTGCCAGCAGTGCTAGGGAGAACACTGAAGCTTTCTTT
>TRBJ2-3|-|once|TRBV4-3
CASSQALPTGGSTDTQYF
TGCGCCAGCAGCCAAGCTCTCCCGACGGGTGGAAGCACAGATACGCAGTATTTT
>TRBJ2-1|TRBD1|-|TRBV14
CASMGQYYNEQFF
TGTGCCAGCATGGGACAGTACTACAATGAGCAGTTCTTC
>TRBJ2-1|TRBD2|-|TRBV9
CASSVEGGRGYNEQFF
TGTGCCAGCAGCGTAGAAGGCGGGAGGGGTTACAATGAGCAGTTCTTC
>TRBJ1-5|-|few|TRBV7-9
CASSGDIGQPQHF
TGTGCCAGCAGTGGGGACATCGGGCAGCCCCAGCATTTT